What follows describes a single T cell receptor beta chain. Trimming took 4 bases from V and 8 from J; bases not matched to a gene: 7. The germline V gene encodes CDR1 SGDLS and CDR2 YYNGEE. This CDR3 contains 14 residues. TCRdb keeps only in-frame clones here, not all; method: immunoSEQ multiplex PCR. The table has some 150,000 clones, roughly 84% seen once. This record comes from a study of blood T cell repertoires in COVID-19. Study details: Material from acute and convalescent COVID-19 was sourced from the United States, Italy and Spain.

This rearrangement joins TRBV9 to TRBJ1-4, with TRBD1 identical over 8 bases. The origin of this receptor is a woman aged 45-65 years with acute or convalescent COVID-19. The sequencing sample was made of peripheral blood. In nucleotides, the CDR3 is TGTGCCAGCAGCAGGACAGGGTCTGCGGAAAAACTGTTTTTT. Its protein product is CASSRTGSAEKLFF.